These 10 T cell receptor beta chains share one sample of origin, sequenced in a study of Graves' ophthalmopathy and Graves' hyperthyroidism. Amplifying from RNA transcripts, the study obtained TCR beta CDR3 regions. Second-round multiplex PCR followed a first-round RT-PCR using HTBI primers. TCRdb fed the multiplex PCR reads into MiXCR, producing one record per CDR3 protein. This sample yields about 620,000 distinct CDR3 sequences, of which about a fifth are seen a single time; approximately 6.5% belongs to the top ten. The sample comprised peripheral blood. The receptors stem from a woman younger than 35 with stable Graves' hyperthyroidism. Some clones in this sample may be carry-over from other donors' samples.

There are many counts of this clonotype. The chain joins TRBV10-3 to TRBJ1-1; D is possibly TRBD1 (5 bases). Trimming shortened V by 6 bases and J by 1 base, and 9 bases separated the two germline ends. Germline CDR1 ENHRY, CDR2 SYGVKD. CDR3 length: 13 amino acids. The CDR3 protein is CAIRGRENTEAFF. As DNA, the CDR3 is TGTGCCATCAGGGGACGGGAGAACACTGAAGCTTTCTTT.

This clonotype was detected many times. This chain links TRBV12-3 or TRBV12-4 with TRBJ2-5, with unresolved D. The CDR3 covers 12 residues. The V end lost 11 bases, the J end lost 1 base, and 11 bases lay between the germline ends. CDR3 region: CAVCTIQETQYF. The DNA for the CDR3 is TGTGCCGTTTGTACAATCCAAGAGACCCAGTACTTC.

This clonotype showed up many times. This chain links TRBV6-1 with TRBJ2-2; D unresolved. The CDR3 sequence is 16 residues long. Trimming cost V 3 bases and J 0 bases, with 11 bases left between them. Germline lookup yields CDR1 MNHNS and CDR2 SASEGT. The CDR3 region is CASSDRFVANTGELFF. The CDR3 region has the DNA TGTGCCAGCAGTGATCGGTTCGTAGCGAACACCGGGGAGCTGTTTTTT.

This clonotype was seen repeatedly, ten times or more. The CDR3 sequence is CASSIATGGPNIQYF. CDR3 sequence (DNA): TGTGCCAGTAGTATCGCGACGGGAGGGCCGAACATTCAGTACTTC. V and J are TRBV19 and TRBJ2-4; 8 nucleotides agree with TRBD2. The CDR3 consists of 15 residues. Germline assignment: CDR1 LNHDA and CDR2 SQIVND (reference sequence). V shed 3 bases and J 7 bases; nucleotides not matched to a gene: 8.

This clonotype was seen at least ten times. The genes are TRBV10-1 and TRBJ2-7; no definite D call. There are 13 residues in the CDR3. The germline CDR1 and CDR2 sequences are WNHNN and SYGVQD (reference sequence). Trimming removed 4 bases at V and 2 bases at J, with 9 bases between. This CDR3 reads CASSGVAPYEQYF. DNA for the CDR3: TGCGCCAGCAGTGGGGTGGCCCCCTACGAGCAGTACTTC.

J is TRBJ2-2 and V is TRBV13, with TRBD2 as a possible D gene (5 bases). The CDR3 has 12 amino acids. Between the trimmed V and J ends, which lost 5 bases and 7 bases, there was a span of 8 bases. CDR1 and CDR2 from the germline V gene are PRHDT and FYEKMQ (reference sequence). The CDR3 DNA reads as TGTGCCAGCAGCAGAGGAGGCGGGGAGCTGTTTTTT. Translating gives CASSRGGGELFF.

The chain uses TRBV6-1 and TRBJ1-3, with a possible D match to TRBD1 (5 bases). V was cut by 6 bases and J by 2 bases, with 11 bases left in between. This CDR3 contains 14 residues. Germline CDR1 reads MNHNS; CDR2 reads SASEGT. The CDR3 DNA follows: TGTGCCAGCAGAATCAGGGAAGCTGGAAACACCATATATTTT. Translation: CASRIREAGNTIYF.

This clonotype was detected many times. The V and J genes are TRBV9 and TRBJ2-5; D is unclear. Per the germline V gene, CDR1 is SGDLS and CDR2 is YYNGEE. Trimming removed 0 bases at V and 2 bases at J, with 8 bases between. The CDR3 is 14 residues long. The CDR3 loop is CASSVGTRQETQYF. Written as DNA, the CDR3 is TGTGCCAGCAGCGTAGGAACCAGACAAGAGACCCAGTACTTC.

This chain links TRBV2 with TRBJ1-3; D gene uncertain. Trimming took 4 bases from V and 0 from J, leaving 10 bases between them. The CDR3 is 15 residues long. Per the germline V gene, CDR1 is SNHLY and CDR2 is FYNNEI. The CDR3 is CASSVEGDSGNTIYF. Here the CDR3 DNA reads TGTGCCAGCAGTGTGGAGGGCGACTCTGGAAACACCATATATTTT.

The table lists this clonotype with a few counts. This chain joins TRBV11-1 and TRBJ2-7; 8 nucleotides line up with TRBD2. The CDR3 is made up of 16 amino acids. Unmatched junction bases numbered 10, after V lost 4 bases and J lost 2 bases. Germline V gene lookup returns CDR1 SGHAT and CDR2 FQDESV (reference sequence). CDR3 region: CASSSLPGLVTYEQYF. For the CDR3, the DNA is TGTGCCAGCAGCTCACTCCCGGGACTAGTCACCTACGAGCAGTACTTC.